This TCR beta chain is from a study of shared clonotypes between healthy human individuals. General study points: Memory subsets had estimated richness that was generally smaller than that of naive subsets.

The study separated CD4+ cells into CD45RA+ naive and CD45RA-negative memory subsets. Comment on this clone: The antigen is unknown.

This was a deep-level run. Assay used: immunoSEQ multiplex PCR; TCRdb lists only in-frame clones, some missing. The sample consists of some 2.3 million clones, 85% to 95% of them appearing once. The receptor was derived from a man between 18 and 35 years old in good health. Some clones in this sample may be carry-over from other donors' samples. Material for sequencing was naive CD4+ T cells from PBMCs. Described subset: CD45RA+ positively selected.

Here the CDR3 DNA reads TGTGCCAGCAGCCAACAGGAGGGACTAGCAGACAATGAGCAGTTCTTC. This codes for CASSQQEGLADNEQFF. This chain connects TRBV4-2 to TRBJ2-1, with 9 bases aligning to TRBD2. This CDR3 has 16 residues. The trim removed 2 bases at V and 5 bases at J, leaving 7 bases unmatched. The germline V gene has CDR1 LGHNA and CDR2 YNFKEQ.